The rows below give T cell receptor beta chains drawn from one sample of a study of T cell repertoires in cytomegalovirus infection. TCRdb fed the reads into MiXCR, producing one record per CDR3 protein. The sample carries over 250,000 distinct CDR3 sequences, around 20% recorded once. The antigens for these receptors are not known. Sequences were derived from cultured PBMCs, sampled from culture after CMV antigen stimulation. All receptors derive from a human donor in good health (CMV status not recorded). Some clones in this sample may be carry-over from other donors' samples. The CDR3 runs from the conserved cysteine through the conserved F or W. D genes are given only for firm matches. Size tells how often a clone was seen (once, few, many) or the class of an expanded clone, and some rows leave it out.

>few|NA|TRBV12-3/TRBV12-4|TRBJ1-5
TGTGCCAGCAGTTTGGTAGGAACTAGCAATCAGCCCCAGCATTTT
CASSLVGTSNQPQHF
>many|TRBD2|TRBV11-2|TRBJ2-3
TGTGCCAGCAGCGCAAACCCGCTAGCGGGGGGCACAGATACGCAGTATTTT
CASSANPLAGGTDTQYF
>many|TRBD1|TRBV7-2|TRBJ1-4
TGTGCCAGCAGCTTCGACAGGGGGCGAAGCGAAAAACTGTTTTTT
CASSFDRGRSEKLFF
>few|NA|TRBV11-2|TRBJ2-2
TGTGCCAGCAGCTTAGAATCTGTGACCGGGGAGCTGTTTTTT
CASSLESVTGELFF
>few|NA|TRBV6-2/TRBV6-3|TRBJ1-1
TGTGCCAGCCGGCAGGGTAACACTGAAGCTTTCTTT
CASRQGNTEAFF
>many|TRBD2|TRBV12-3/TRBV12-4|TRBJ2-3
TGTGCCAGCAGACTTACTAGCGGGAGTAGCGCAGATACGCAGTATTTT
CASRLTSGSSADTQYF
>NA|NA|TRBV4-3|TRBJ2-1
TGCGCCAGCAGCCAAGAACTAGCTTACAATGAGCAGTTCTTC
CASSQELAYNEQFF
>NA|TRBD2|TRBV7-9|TRBJ2-1
TGTGCCAGCAGCTTGAATCTAGCGGGTCTAAAAAACGATGAGCAGTTCTTC
CASSLNLAGLKNDEQFF
>many|NA|TRBV7-2|TRBJ2-1
TGTGCCAGCAGCTTAGCGCGATCAGCGAACGAGCAGTTCTTC
CASSLARSANEQFF
>few|NA|TRBV13|TRBJ1-1
TGTGCCAGCAGCTTAGCCCCTCTGAGGAACACTGAAGCTTTCTTT
CASSLAPLRNTEAFF